These 30 T cell receptor beta chains were all obtained from the same sample, sequenced in a study of glioma-infiltrating T cells after dendritic cell vaccination. Profiling relied on immunoSEQ multiplex PCR, and the TCRdb table lists in-frame clones only, not all of them. Among roughly 60,000 clones listed, 86% were seen once. The time point denotes: after dendritic cell vaccination, including at tumor progression/relapse. This specimen consisted of blood, obtained after dendritic cell vaccination. The receptors were gathered from a human donor with glioblastoma.

This chain joins TRBV30 and TRBJ1-1, with D unclear. Per germline, CDR1 GTSNPN and CDR2 SVGIG (reference sequence). The CDR3 consists of 13 residues. Trimming shortened V by 1 base and J by 5 bases, and 11 bases separated the two germline ends. The CDR3 sequence: CAWSGMWQTEAFF. DNA of the CDR3: TGTGCCTGGAGTGGCATGTGGCAGACTGAAGCTTTCTTT.

The chain carries TRBV9 and TRBJ1-6; D is perhaps TRBD1 (5 bases). Trimming took 0 bases from V and 8 from J, leaving 15 bases between them. The germline gives CDR1 SGDLS, CDR2 YYNGEE. The CDR3 consists of 16 residues. CDR3 in DNA: TGTGCCAGCAGCGTAGCTCTCAGGGTGGCTGATTCACCCCTCCACTTT. Translating it yields CASSVALRVADSPLHF. Looking up the rest from reference TRBV9 and TRBJ1-6 gives the full variable domain: DSGVTQTPKHLITATGQRVTLRCSPRSGDLSVYWYQQSLDQGLQFLIQYYNGEERAKGNILERFSAQQFPDLHSELNLSSLELGDSALYFCASSVALRVADSPLHFGNGTRLTVT.

CDR3 amino acids: CASSEPSTGFVGGNTGELFF. Written as DNA, the CDR3 is TGCGCCAGCAGTGAGCCAAGCACAGGGTTCGTAGGGGGGAACACCGGGGAGCTGTTTTTT. The chain links TRBV10-2 to TRBJ2-2; a weak D match, TRBD1 (6 bases). The CDR3 spans 20 residues. V lost 2 bases and J lost 1, with 23 bases in between. Germline CDR1 WSHSY, CDR2 SAAADI.

The chain employs TRBV18 and TRBJ2-1; 8 positions agree with TRBD2. Germline-derived CDR1 and CDR2 are KGHSH and LQKENI. Trimming took 0 bases from V and 6 from J; bases not matched to a gene: 7. This CDR3 spans 16 amino acids. This CDR3 reads CASSPPASGSFNEQFF. CDR3 coding DNA: TGTGCCAGCTCACCACCAGCCAGCGGGAGCTTCAATGAGCAGTTCTTC.

This rearrangement joins TRBV7-2 to TRBJ1-1; D is unclear. The CDR3 length is 11 residues. Between the trimmed V and J ends, which lost 7 bases and 6 bases, there was a span of 9 bases. CDR1 and CDR2 from the germline V gene are SGHTA and FQGNSA. CDR3 loop: CASTGMSEAFF. DNA for the CDR3: TGTGCCAGCACCGGTATGTCTGAAGCTTTCTTT.

This clone was observed once. The chain uses TRBV7-2 and TRBJ1-3, with D perhaps matching TRBD1 (5 bases). Trimming removed 0 bases at V and 2 bases at J, with 11 bases between. Germline V gives CDR1 SGHTA, CDR2 FQGNSA. The CDR3 length is 16 residues. CDR3 protein: CASSLAGRVTGNTIYF. DNA for the CDR3: TGTGCCAGCAGCTTAGCGGGCAGGGTAACTGGAAACACCATATATTTT. The entire variable domain, with the rest obtained from reference TRBV7-2 and TRBJ1-3, is as follows: GAGVSQSPSNKVTEKGKDVELRCDPISGHTALYWYRQSLGQGLEFLIYFQGNSAPDKSGLPSDRFSAERTGGSVSTLTIQRTQQEDSAVYLCASSLAGRVTGNTIYFGEGSWLTVV.

The chain uses TRBV28 and TRBJ1-1; TRBD1 matches 7 bases. The CDR3 contains 15 residues. Germline CDR1 MDHEN, CDR2 SYDVKM. For the CDR3, the DNA is TGTGCTACAAATTCTCCCTGGACAGGGAACACTGAAGCTTTCTTT. This gives the protein CATNSPWTGNTEAFF.

The chain employs TRBV12-5 and TRBJ2-1; TRBD2 might be the D (7 bases). V shed 6 bases and J shed 2 bases, with 20 bases lying between them. The CDR3 consists of 17 residues. Germline lookup yields CDR1 LGHNT and CDR2 FRNRAP. The DNA of the CDR3 is TGTGCTAGTGGCCCCCCGGGGGGCCTGGGGGCCTACAATGAGCAGTTCTTC. It codes for CASGPPGGLGAYNEQFF.

The V and J genes are TRBV7-9 and TRBJ2-2; TRBD1 aligns across 7 bases. The CDR3 spans 14 residues. The junction had 3 bases not matched to a gene; V was cut back by 3 bases and J by 5 bases. Per germline, CDR1 SEHNR and CDR2 FQNEAQ (reference sequence). The CDR3 nucleotides are TGTGCCAGCAGCTTGGACAGGCCTACCGGGGAGCTGTTTTTT. Its translation is CASSLDRPTGELFF.

This clone was detected only a few times. The chain joins TRBV2 to TRBJ2-1; TRBD2 agrees at 13 bases. CDR1 is SNHLY and CDR2 is FYNNEI in the germline V gene. J lost 2 bases, V lost 6 bases, and 4 bases had no gene match. The CDR3 is 16 amino acids. The CDR3 protein is CASSRLAGGAYNEQFF. The CDR3 DNA sequence: TGTGCCAGCAGCCGACTAGCGGGAGGAGCCTACAATGAGCAGTTCTTC.

This clone occurred a few times. The chain recombines TRBV6-5 with TRBJ1-2, with D possibly matching TRBD1 (6 bases). The CDR3 totals 14 residues. Germline V gene lookup returns CDR1 MNHEY and CDR2 SVGAGI. V was shortened by 5 bases and J by 8 bases, with 18 bases between the two germline ends. CDR3 DNA sequence: TGTGCCAGCAGTCTGGACAGCGCCGCTCCGGGCTACACCTTC. The encoded protein is CASSLDSAAPGYTF.

The chain joins TRBV5-6 to TRBJ2-1; TRBD2 aligns across 14 bases. Germline values: CDR1 SGHDT, CDR2 YYEEEE. V shed 4 bases, J shed 4 bases, and the junction held 4 bases outside the gene matches. The CDR3 consists of 16 residues. CDR3 protein: CASSRLAGGSYNEQFF. CDR3 in DNA: TGTGCCAGCAGCAGACTAGCGGGGGGGAGTTACAATGAGCAGTTCTTC. Full variable domain (remainder filled in from reference TRBV5-6 and TRBJ2-1): DAGVTQSPTHLIKTRGQQVTLRCSPKSGHDTVSWYQQALGQGPQFIFQYYEEEERQRGNFPDRFSGHQFPNYSSELNVNALLLGDSALYLCASSRLAGGSYNEQFFGPGTRLTVL.

The genes are TRBV5-6 and TRBJ2-2; TRBD1 agrees at 8 bases. V lost 2 bases, J lost 7 bases, and 7 bases stayed unmatched. Germline values: CDR1 SGHDT, CDR2 YYEEEE. The CDR3 covers 15 residues. The DNA for the CDR3 is TGTGCCAGCAGCTTCGGGGACAGGTCGTACGGGGAGCTGTTTTTT. Protein: CASSFGDRSYGELFF.

This chain uses TRBV10-3 with TRBJ2-7, with TRBD1 identical over 10 bases. Per the germline V gene, CDR1 is ENHRY and CDR2 is SYGVKD. CDR3 size: 15 residues. V trimming: 3 bases; J trimming: 4 bases; junction bases outside the gene matches: 6. The CDR3 region is CAISDVPGQGYEQYF. CDR3 DNA: TGTGCCATCAGTGACGTCCCGGGACAGGGGTACGAGCAGTACTTC.

This rearrangement joins TRBV15 to TRBJ1-4; 7 positions match TRBD1. V lost 0 bases, J lost 8 bases, and 6 bases stayed unmatched. CDR3 size: 15 residues. Germline assignment: CDR1 LNHNV and CDR2 YYDKDF (reference sequence). The CDR3: CATSRDLTGREKLFF. The CDR3 DNA sequence: TGTGCCACCAGCAGAGATCTGACAGGGAGGGAAAAACTGTTTTTT.

The chain is built from TRBV6-5 and TRBJ2-1; 12 nucleotides align to TRBD2. J was trimmed by 3 bases and V by 5 bases; bases with no gene match: 2. Germline V gene sequence: CDR1 MNHEY, CDR2 SVGAGI. The CDR3 contains 15 residues. This CDR3 is CASSPLAGGYNEQFF. DNA of the CDR3: TGTGCCAGCAGTCCACTAGCGGGGGGCTACAATGAGCAGTTCTTC.

The chain links TRBV7-2 to TRBJ2-7; D remains ambiguous. CDR1 is SGHTA, CDR2 FQGNSA, per germline. This CDR3 contains 13 residues. V shed 4 bases and J shed 5 bases, with 12 bases lying between them. The CDR3 bases are TGTGCCAGCAGCTACCTGCCCCGAGACGAGCAGTACTTC. It yields the protein CASSYLPRDEQYF.

This clone was seen a single time. The chain couples TRBV2 to TRBJ2-3; D may be TRBD2 (6 bases). Germline lookup yields CDR1 SNHLY and CDR2 FYNNEI. Trimming left V 4 bases short and J 4 bases short, with 12 bases between. This CDR3 is 14 amino acids long. The CDR3 DNA reads TGTGCCAGCAGTGGAACTAGCAGCGCAGATACGCAGTATTTT. Translated: CASSGTSSADTQYF.

As for this clone: Other DNA sequences in the sample encode the same CDR3. The chain joins TRBV25-1 to TRBJ2-1; possible D gene TRBD1, 6 bases. Germline V lookup: CDR1 MGHDK, CDR2 SYGVNS. The CDR3 extends over 15 amino acids. Trimming pared 6 bases from V and 0 bases from J, leaving 12 bases between. The CDR3 sequence: CASRPGQSSYNEQFF. CDR3 nucleotide sequence: TGTGCCAGCAGACCCGGACAGAGCTCCTACAATGAGCAGTTCTTC.

The chain employs TRBV15 and TRBJ1-1; D remains ambiguous. Trimming cost V 1 base and J 1 base, with 10 bases left between them. This CDR3 is built from 15 residues. Per the germline V gene, CDR1 is LNHNV and CDR2 is YYDKDF (reference sequence). The CDR3 nucleotides read TGTGCCACCAGCAGAGGTGGCACGAAGAACACTGAAGCTTTCTTT. As protein: CATSRGGTKNTEAFF.

This CDR3 is CAWTLAGPGELFF. CDR3 nucleotide sequence: TGTGCCTGGACCCTAGCGGGGCCCGGGGAGCTGTTTTTT. The genes are TRBV30 and TRBJ2-2, with TRBD2 matching over 9 bases. From germline, CDR1 is GTSNPN and CDR2 SVGIG (reference sequence). The CDR3 has 13 residues. Trimming took 4 bases from V and 6 from J; bases not matched to a gene: 3.

This clone was found once. V is TRBV27 and J is TRBJ1-3, with 10 bases fitting TRBD1. The CDR3 is made up of 16 amino acids. The V segment lost 6 bases and the J segment 3 bases; nucleotides outside the gene matches: 8. Germline loops: CDR1 MNHEY, CDR2 SMNVEV (reference sequence). The DNA for the CDR3 is TGTGCCAGCAGCCCCAGGACAGGGGGGTTTGGAAACACCATATATTTT. Its protein product is CASSPRTGGFGNTIYF.

The V gene is TRBV5-1, the J gene TRBJ1-1; D possibly corresponds to TRBD1 (6 bases). Germline V lookup: CDR1 SGHRS, CDR2 YFSETQ. CDR3 length: 14 residues. Trimming removed 5 bases from V and 0 bases from J, with 11 bases in between. CDR3: CASREGQMNTEAFF. The DNA of the CDR3 is TGCGCCAGCAGAGAGGGACAAATGAACACTGAAGCTTTCTTT. Full variable domain (missing parts from reference TRBV5-1 and TRBJ1-1): KAGVTQTPRYLIKTRGQQVTLSCSPISGHRSVSWYQQTPGQGLQFLFEYFSETQRNKGNFPGRFSGRQFSNSRSEMNVSTLELGDSALYLCASREGQMNTEAFFGQGTRLTVV.

The chain is built from TRBV4-3 and TRBJ1-2, with a tentative D call TRBD1 (5 bases). Trimming removed 4 bases at V and 4 bases at J, with 10 bases between. CDR3 length equals 13 residues. Per germline, CDR1 LGHNA and CDR2 YSLEER. The CDR3 nucleotides are TGCGCCAGCAGCCTGGAGGGGTCCTATGGCTACACCTTC. As protein: CASSLEGSYGYTF.

This clone was detected once. The rearrangement uses TRBV11-3 and TRBJ1-1, with a weak D call TRBD1 (6 bases). This CDR3 contains 14 residues. The germline V and J ends were trimmed by 2 bases and 8 bases, with 15 bases remaining between them. CDR1 and CDR2 (germline): SGHNT, YENEEA. CDR3 DNA: TGTGCCAGCAGCTTACAACAGGGTGAATTCGAAGCTTTCTTT. It codes for CASSLQQGEFEAFF.

CDR3 sequence reads: CSVAAGNYGYTF. CDR3 nucleotide sequence: TGCAGCGTTGCGGCAGGGAACTATGGCTACACCTTC. This chain connects TRBV29-1 to TRBJ1-2; D may be TRBD1 (5 bases). The CDR3 has 12 residues. CDR1 is SQVTM, CDR2 ANQGSEA, per germline. The V end was cut by 4 bases, the J end by 2 bases, with 8 bases between. The full variable domain, rest sourced from reference TRBV29-1 and TRBJ1-2, is SAVISQKPSRDICQRGTSLTIQCQVDSQVTMMFWYRQQPGQSLTLIATANQGSEATYESGFVIDKFPISRPNLTFSTLTVSNMSPEDSSIYLCSVAAGNYGYTFGSGTRLTVV.

V gene TRBV6-1 combines with J gene TRBJ2-1; 7 bases are shared with TRBD2. This CDR3 contains 14 residues. Germline assignment: CDR1 MNHNS and CDR2 SASEGT. Trimming at V came to 5 bases and at J to 4 bases, leaving 5 bases not matched to a gene. For the CDR3, the DNA is TGTGCCAGCAGTTCACAGCGGGGATACAATGAGCAGTTCTTC. It codes for CASSSQRGYNEQFF.

The V and J genes are TRBV9 and TRBJ2-3, with a weak D call TRBD2 (6 bases). V was pared by 2 bases and J by 1 base, with 17 bases between. The CDR3 contains 17 residues. Germline V gene lookup returns CDR1 SGDLS and CDR2 YYNGEE. The CDR3 here is CASSVRWGGTGTDTQYF. The CDR3 DNA sequence: TGTGCCAGCAGCGTCCGTTGGGGTGGGACTGGCACAGATACGCAGTATTTT.

The chain is built from TRBV19 and TRBJ2-1; tentatively, D is TRBD1 (5 bases). CDR3 length: 15 amino acids. V was clipped by 4 bases and J by 3 bases, with 13 bases between them. CDR1 is LNHDA and CDR2 is SQIVND in the germline V gene (reference sequence). The DNA of the CDR3 is TGTGCCAGTAGTAGGGCAGGCAGGGTCTACAATGAGCAGTTCTTC. Translated, it gives CASSRAGRVYNEQFF.

The chain recombines TRBV11-3 with TRBJ2-7; 10 bases match TRBD1. Germline V gene sequence: CDR1 SGHNT, CDR2 YENEEA. V trimming: 5 bases; J trimming: 3 bases; junction bases outside the gene matches: 7. CDR3 length equals 15 residues. Here the CDR3 reads CASSPAGTGDYEQYF. The CDR3 bases are TGTGCCAGCAGCCCGGCCGGGACAGGGGACTACGAGCAGTACTTC.